The source of this TCR beta chain is a study of STAT5B mutations in CD4+ large granular lymphocyte leukemia. This table comes from immunoSEQ multiplex PCR, and its TCRdb copy is limited to in-frame clones, with some not included. Among 30,000 or so clones listed, roughly nine tenths were seen once. Trimming pared 5 bases from V and 6 bases from J, leaving 10 bases between. This CDR3 has 13 amino acids. Germline CDR1 and CDR2: SGHDN and FVKESK. This receptor was identified in a human donor in good health. The V call is TRBV14, the J call TRBJ2-2; possibly TRBD1 for D (5 bases). Material for sequencing was CD4+ T cells from blood buffy coats. CDR3 region: CASSLGAPGELFF. CDR3 nucleotide sequence: TGTGCCAGCAGCTTAGGGGCTCCCGGGGAGCTGTTTTTT.